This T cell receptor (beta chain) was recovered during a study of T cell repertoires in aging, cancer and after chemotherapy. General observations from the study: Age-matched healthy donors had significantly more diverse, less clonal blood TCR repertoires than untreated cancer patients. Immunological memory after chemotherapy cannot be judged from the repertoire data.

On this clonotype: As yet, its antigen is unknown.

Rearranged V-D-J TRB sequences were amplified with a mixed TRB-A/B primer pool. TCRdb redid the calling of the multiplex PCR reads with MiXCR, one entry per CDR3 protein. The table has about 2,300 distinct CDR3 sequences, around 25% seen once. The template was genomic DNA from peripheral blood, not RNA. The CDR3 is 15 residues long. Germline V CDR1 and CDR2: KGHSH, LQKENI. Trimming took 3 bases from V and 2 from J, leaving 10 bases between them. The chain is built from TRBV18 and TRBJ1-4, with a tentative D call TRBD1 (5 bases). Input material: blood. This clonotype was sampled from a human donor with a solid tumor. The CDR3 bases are TGTGCCAGCTCACCCTCAGGGTTTACTAATGAAAAACTGTTTTTT. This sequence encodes CASSPSGFTNEKLFF. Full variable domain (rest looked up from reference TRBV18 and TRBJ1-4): NAGVMQNPRHLVRRRGQEARLRCSPMKGHSHVYWYRQLPEEGLKFMVYLQKENIIDESGMPKERFSAEFPKEGPSILRIQQVVRGDSAAYFCASSPSGFTNEKLFFGSGTQLSVL.